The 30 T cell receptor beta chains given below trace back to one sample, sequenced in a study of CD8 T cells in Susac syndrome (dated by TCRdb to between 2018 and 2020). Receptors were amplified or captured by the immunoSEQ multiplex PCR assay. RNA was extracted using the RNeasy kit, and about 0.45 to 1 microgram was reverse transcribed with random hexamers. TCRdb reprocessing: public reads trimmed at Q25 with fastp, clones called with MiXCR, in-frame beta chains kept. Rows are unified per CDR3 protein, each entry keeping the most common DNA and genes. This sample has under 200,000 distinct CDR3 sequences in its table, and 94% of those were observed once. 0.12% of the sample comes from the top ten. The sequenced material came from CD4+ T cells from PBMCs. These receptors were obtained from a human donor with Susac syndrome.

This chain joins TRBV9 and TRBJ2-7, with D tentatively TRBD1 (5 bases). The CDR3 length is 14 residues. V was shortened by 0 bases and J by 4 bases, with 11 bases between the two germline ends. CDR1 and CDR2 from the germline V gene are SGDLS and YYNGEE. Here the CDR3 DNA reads TGTGCCAGCAGCGTAGGGCAGGGCATGTACGAGCAGTACTTC. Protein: CASSVGQGMYEQYF.

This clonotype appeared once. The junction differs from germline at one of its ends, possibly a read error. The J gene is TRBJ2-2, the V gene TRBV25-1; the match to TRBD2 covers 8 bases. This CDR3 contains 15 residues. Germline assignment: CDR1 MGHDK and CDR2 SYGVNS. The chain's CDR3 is CASTESGGPNGELFF. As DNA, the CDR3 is TGTGCCAGCACTGAATCGGGGGGGCCGAACGGGGAGCTGTTTTTT. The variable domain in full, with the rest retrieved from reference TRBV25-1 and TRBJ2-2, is EADIYQTPRYLVIGTGKKITLECSQTMGHDKMYWYQQDPGMELHLIHYSYGVNSTEKGDLSSESTVSRIRTEHFPLTLESARPSHTSQYLCASTESGGPNGELFFGEGSRLTVL.

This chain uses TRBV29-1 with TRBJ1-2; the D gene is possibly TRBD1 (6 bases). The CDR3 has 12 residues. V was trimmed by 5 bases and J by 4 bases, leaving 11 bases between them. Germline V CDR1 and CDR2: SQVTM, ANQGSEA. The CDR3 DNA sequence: TGCAGCGTTTACAGGGAAACCTATGGCTACACCTTC. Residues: CSVYRETYGYTF.

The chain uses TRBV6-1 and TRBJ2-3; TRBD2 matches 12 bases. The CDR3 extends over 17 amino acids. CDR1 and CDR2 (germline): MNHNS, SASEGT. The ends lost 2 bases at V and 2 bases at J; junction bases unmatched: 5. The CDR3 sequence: CASSERLAGANTDTQYF. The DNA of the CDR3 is TGTGCCAGCAGTGAACGACTAGCGGGGGCTAACACAGATACGCAGTATTTT.

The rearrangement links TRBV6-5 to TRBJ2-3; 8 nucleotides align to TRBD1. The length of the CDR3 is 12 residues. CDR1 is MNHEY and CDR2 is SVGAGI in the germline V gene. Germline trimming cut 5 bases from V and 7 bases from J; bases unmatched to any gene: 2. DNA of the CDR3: TGTGCCAGCAGTCGGACAGGGCATACGCAGTATTTT. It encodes CASSRTGHTQYF.

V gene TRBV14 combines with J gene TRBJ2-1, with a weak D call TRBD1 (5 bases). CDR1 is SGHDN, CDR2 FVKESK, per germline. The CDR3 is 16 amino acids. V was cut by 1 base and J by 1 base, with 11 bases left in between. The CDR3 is CASSQGSGLSYNEQFF. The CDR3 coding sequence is TGTGCCAGCAGCCAAGGATCAGGGCTTTCCTACAATGAGCAGTTCTTC.

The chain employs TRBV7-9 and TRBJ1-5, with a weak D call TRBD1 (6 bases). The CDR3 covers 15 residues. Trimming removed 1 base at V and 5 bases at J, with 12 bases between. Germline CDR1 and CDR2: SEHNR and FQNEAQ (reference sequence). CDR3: CASSLEGGWDQPQHF. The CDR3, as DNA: TGTGCCAGCAGCTTAGAAGGGGGGTGGGATCAGCCCCAGCATTTT.

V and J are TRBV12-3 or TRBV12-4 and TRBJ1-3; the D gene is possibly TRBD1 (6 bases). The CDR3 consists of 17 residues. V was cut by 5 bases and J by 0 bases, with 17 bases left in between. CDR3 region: CASSAKGGGSSGNTIYF. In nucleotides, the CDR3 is TGTGCCAGCAGTGCCAAGGGAGGGGGGTCCTCTGGAAACACCATATATTTT.

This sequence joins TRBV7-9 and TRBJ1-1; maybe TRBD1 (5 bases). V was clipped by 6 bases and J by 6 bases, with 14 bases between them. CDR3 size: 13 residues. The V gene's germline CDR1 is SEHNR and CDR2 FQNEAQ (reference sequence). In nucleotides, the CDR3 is TGTGCCAGCAGTTATGGGGGTTCCCCTGAAGCTTTCTTT. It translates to CASSYGGSPEAFF.

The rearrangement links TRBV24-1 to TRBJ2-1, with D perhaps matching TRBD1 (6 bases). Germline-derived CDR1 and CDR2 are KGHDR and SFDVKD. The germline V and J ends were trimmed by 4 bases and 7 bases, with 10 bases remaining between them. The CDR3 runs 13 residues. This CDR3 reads CATSEWDKNEQFF. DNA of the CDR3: TGTGCCACCAGTGAGTGGGACAAGAATGAGCAGTTCTTC.

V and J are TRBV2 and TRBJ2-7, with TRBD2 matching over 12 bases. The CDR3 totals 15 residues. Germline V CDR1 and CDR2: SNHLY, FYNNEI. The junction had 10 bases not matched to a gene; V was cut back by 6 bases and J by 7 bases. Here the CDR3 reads CASRERTSGNVEQYF. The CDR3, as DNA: TGTGCCAGCAGGGAAAGGACTAGCGGGAATGTTGAGCAGTACTTC.

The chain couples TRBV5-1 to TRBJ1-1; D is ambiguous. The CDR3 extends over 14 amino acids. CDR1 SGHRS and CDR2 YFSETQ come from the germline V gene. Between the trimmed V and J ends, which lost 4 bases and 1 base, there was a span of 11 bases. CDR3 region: CASSPRPENTEAFF. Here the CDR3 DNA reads TGCGCCAGCAGCCCCCGACCGGAGAACACTGAAGCTTTCTTT. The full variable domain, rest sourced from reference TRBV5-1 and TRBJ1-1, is KAGVTQTPRYLIKTRGQQVTLSCSPISGHRSVSWYQQTPGQGLQFLFEYFSETQRNKGNFPGRFSGRQFSNSRSEMNVSTLELGDSALYLCASSPRPENTEAFFGQGTRLTVV.

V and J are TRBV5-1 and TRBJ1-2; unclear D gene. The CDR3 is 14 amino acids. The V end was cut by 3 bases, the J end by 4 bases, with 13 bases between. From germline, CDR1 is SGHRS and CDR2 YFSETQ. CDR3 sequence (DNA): TGCGCCAGCAGCTCGATGGACGGAAGCTATGGCTACACCTTC. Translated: CASSSMDGSYGYTF. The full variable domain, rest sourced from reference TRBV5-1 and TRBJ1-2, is KAGVTQTPRYLIKTRGQQVTLSCSPISGHRSVSWYQQTPGQGLQFLFEYFSETQRNKGNFPGRFSGRQFSNSRSEMNVSTLELGDSALYLCASSSMDGSYGYTFGSGTRLTVV.

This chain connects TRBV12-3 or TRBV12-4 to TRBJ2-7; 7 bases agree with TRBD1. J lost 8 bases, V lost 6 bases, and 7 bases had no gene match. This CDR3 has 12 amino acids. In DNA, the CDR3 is TGTGCCAGCAGCCCCGGGACAGACCAGCAGTACTTC. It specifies CASSPGTDQQYF.

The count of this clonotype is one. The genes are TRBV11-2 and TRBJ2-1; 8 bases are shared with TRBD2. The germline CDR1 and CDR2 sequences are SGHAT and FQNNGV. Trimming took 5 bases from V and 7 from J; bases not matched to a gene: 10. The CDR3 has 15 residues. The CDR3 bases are TGTGCCAGCAGCGCTCGGCATAGCGGGACTAATGAGCAGTTCTTC. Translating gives CASSARHSGTNEQFF.

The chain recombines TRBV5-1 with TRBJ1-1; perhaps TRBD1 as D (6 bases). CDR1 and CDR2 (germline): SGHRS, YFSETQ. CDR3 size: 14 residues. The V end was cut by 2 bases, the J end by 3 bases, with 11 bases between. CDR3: CASSLQGKDTEAFF. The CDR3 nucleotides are TGCGCCAGCAGCTTACAGGGCAAGGACACTGAAGCTTTCTTT. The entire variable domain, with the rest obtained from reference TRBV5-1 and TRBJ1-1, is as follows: KAGVTQTPRYLIKTRGQQVTLSCSPISGHRSVSWYQQTPGQGLQFLFEYFSETQRNKGNFPGRFSGRQFSNSRSEMNVSTLELGDSALYLCASSLQGKDTEAFFGQGTRLTVV.

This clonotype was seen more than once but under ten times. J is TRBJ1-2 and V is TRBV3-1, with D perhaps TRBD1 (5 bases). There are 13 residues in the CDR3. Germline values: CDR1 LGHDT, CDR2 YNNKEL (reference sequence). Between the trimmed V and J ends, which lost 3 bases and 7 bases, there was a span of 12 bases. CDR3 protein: CASSQVQGGGYTF. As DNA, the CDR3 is TGTGCCAGCAGCCAGGTGCAGGGAGGTGGCTACACCTTC.

The CDR3 coding sequence is TGCGCCAGCAGCCCAGGACTGACCCCGGGAGGTGAGCAGTTCTTC. This sequence encodes CASSPGLTPGGEQFF. V usage is TRBV5-1 and J usage is TRBJ2-1, with TRBD2 matching 7 bases. The V and J ends lost 4 bases and 9 bases, in that order; junction bases with no gene match: 13. The V gene's germline CDR1 is SGHRS and CDR2 YFSETQ. The CDR3 runs 15 residues.

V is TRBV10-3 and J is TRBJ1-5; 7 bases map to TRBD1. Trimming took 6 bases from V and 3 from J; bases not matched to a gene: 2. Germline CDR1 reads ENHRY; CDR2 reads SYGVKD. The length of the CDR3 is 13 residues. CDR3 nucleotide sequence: TGTGCCATCAGGACAGGGTTCAATCAGCCCCAGCATTTT. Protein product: CAIRTGFNQPQHF.

The CDR3 loop is CASSWTGKGETQYF. The CDR3, as DNA: TGTGCCAGCAGCTGGACAGGGAAGGGCGAGACCCAGTACTTC. This chain links TRBV7-9 with TRBJ2-5; 8 nucleotides line up with TRBD1. The trim removed 4 bases at V and 5 bases at J, leaving 6 bases unmatched. The germline V gene has CDR1 SEHNR and CDR2 FQNEAQ (reference sequence). This CDR3 contains 14 residues.

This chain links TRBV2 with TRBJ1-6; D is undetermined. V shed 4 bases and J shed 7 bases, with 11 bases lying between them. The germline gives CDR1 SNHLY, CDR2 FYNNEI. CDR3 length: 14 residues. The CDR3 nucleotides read TGTGCCAGCAGTGGGGTGGGGTACAATTCACCCCTCCACTTT. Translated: CASSGVGYNSPLHF.

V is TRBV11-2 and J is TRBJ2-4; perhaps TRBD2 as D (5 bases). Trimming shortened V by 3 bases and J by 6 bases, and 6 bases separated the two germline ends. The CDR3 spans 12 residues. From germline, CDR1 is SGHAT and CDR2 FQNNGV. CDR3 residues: CASSLRVNIQYF. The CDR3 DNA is TGTGCCAGCAGCTTGAGGGTAAACATTCAGTACTTC.

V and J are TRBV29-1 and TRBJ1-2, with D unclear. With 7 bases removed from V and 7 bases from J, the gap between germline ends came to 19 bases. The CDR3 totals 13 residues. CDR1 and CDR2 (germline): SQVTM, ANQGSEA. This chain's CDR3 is CSAATDGESGYTF. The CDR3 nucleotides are TGCAGCGCCGCTACGGACGGGGAGTCTGGCTACACCTTC.

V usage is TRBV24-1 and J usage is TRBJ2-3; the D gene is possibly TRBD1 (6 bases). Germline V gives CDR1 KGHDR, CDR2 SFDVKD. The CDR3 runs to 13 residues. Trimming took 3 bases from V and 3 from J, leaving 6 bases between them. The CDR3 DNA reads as TGTGCCACCAGTGATCAGGGGACAGATACGCAGTATTTT. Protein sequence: CATSDQGTDTQYF.

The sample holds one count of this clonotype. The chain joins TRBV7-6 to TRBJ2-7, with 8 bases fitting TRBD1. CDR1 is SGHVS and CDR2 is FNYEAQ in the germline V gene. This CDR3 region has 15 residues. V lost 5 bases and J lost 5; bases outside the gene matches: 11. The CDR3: CASSTGQGRSDEQYF. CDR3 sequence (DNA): TGTGCCAGCAGCACCGGACAGGGACGGTCGGACGAGCAGTACTTC.

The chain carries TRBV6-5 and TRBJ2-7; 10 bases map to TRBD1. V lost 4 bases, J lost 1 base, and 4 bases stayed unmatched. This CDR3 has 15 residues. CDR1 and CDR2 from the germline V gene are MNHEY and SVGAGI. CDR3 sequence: CASSSPGQGSYEQYF. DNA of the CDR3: TGTGCCAGCAGTTCCCCGGGACAGGGGTCCTACGAGCAGTACTTC.

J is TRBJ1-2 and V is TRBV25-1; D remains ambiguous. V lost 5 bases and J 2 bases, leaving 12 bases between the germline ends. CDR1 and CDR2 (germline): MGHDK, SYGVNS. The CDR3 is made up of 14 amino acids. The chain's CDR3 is CASSQENRNYGYTF. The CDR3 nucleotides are TGTGCCAGCAGTCAAGAAAACCGGAACTATGGCTACACCTTC.

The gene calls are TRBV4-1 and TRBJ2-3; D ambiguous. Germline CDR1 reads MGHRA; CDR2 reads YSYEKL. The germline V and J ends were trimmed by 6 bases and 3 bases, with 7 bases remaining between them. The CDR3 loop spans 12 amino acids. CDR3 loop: CASRGETDTQYF. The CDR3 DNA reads TGCGCCAGCAGGGGCGAGACAGATACGCAGTATTTT.

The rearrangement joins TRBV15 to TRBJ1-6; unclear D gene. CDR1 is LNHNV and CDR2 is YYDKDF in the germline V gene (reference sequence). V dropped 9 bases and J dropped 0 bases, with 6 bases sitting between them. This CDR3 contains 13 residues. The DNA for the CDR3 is TGTGCCACAAGAAGCTCCTATAATTCACCCCTCCACTTT. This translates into CATRSSYNSPLHF.

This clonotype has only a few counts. CDR3 sequence: CASSGRGNTEAFF. The CDR3 nucleotides are TGTGCCAGCTCGGGCAGGGGGAACACTGAAGCTTTCTTT. The chain employs TRBV2 and TRBJ1-1; D might be TRBD1 (6 bases). This CDR3 contains 13 residues. The germline gives CDR1 SNHLY, CDR2 FYNNEI. V was pared by 8 bases and J by 1 base, with 11 bases between.